The 3 T cell receptor beta chains presented below share a single source sample, sequenced in a study of cytomegalovirus exposure and HLA in healthy donors. The PCR used 60 Vbeta and 13 Jbeta primers. TCRdb's copy holds only in-frame clones and misses some; the assay was immunoSEQ multiplex PCR. This sample's clone table lists 100,000 to 150,000 clones. The sequenced sample was PBMCs. The receptors shown here come from a woman aged 40 to 50 in good health and CMV-seropositive.

This sequence joins TRBV7-6 and TRBJ1-2; tentatively, D is TRBD1 (6 bases). Trimming pared 0 bases from V and 5 bases from J, leaving 16 bases between. Germline lookup yields CDR1 SGHVS and CDR2 FNYEAQ. CDR3 length: 16 residues. This chain's CDR3 is CASSLAFQGFNYGYTF. The CDR3 region has the DNA TGTGCCAGCAGCTTAGCGTTCCAGGGGTTTAATTATGGCTACACCTTC.

The chain links TRBV27 to TRBJ2-7; D unresolved. The ends were cut back, 2 bases at V and 3 bases at J, with 11 bases in the middle. The germline V gene has CDR1 MNHEY and CDR2 SMNVEV (reference sequence). CDR3 length equals 14 residues. CDR3 amino acids: CASSLGRELYEQYF. CDR3 coding DNA: TGTGCCAGCAGTTTAGGTAGAGAGCTCTACGAGCAGTACTTC.

This chain connects TRBV4-1 to TRBJ2-7; D not resolved. Germline V gene sequence: CDR1 MGHRA, CDR2 YSYEKL. The ends were cut back, 3 bases at V and 1 base at J, with 13 bases in the middle. The CDR3 runs to 15 residues. Here the CDR3 DNA reads TGCGCCAGCAGCCAGGAAATACAGAGATCCTACGAGCAGTACTTC. It yields the protein CASSQEIQRSYEQYF.